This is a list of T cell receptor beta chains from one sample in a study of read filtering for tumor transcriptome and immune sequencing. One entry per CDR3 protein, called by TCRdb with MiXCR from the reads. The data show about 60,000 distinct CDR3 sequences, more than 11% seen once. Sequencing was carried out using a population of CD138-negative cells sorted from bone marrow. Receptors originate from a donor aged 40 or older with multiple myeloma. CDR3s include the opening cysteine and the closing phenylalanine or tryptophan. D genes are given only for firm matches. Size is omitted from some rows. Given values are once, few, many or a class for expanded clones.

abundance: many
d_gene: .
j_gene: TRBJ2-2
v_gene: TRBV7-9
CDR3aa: CASSWAGRNTGELFF
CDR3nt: TGTGCCAGCAGCTGGGCGGGACGGAACACCGGGGAGCTGTTTTTT

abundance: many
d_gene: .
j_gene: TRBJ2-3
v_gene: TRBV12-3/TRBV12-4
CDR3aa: CASSPGTSTQHRGTQYF
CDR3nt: TGTGCCAGCAGTCCGGGGACTTCCACACAGCACAGGGGTACGCAGTATTTT

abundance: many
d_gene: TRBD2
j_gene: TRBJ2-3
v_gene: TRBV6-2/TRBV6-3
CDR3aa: CASGSRLADSTDTQYF
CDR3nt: TGTGCCAGCGGATCAAGACTAGCGGATAGCACAGATACGCAGTATTTT

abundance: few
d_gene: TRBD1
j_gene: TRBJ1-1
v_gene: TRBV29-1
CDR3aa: CSVEGVAPASQTGLGNTEAFF
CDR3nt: TGCAGCGTTGAGGGAGTGGCCCCAGCGTCCCAGACAGGGTTGGGGAACACTGAAGCTTTCTTT

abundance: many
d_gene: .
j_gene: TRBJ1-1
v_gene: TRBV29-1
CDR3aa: CSATAGTEAFF
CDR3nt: TGCAGCGCCACCGCCGGGACAGAAGCTTTCTTT

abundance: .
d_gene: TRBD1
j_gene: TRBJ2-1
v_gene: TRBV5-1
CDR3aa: CASSLTGTQGVQFF
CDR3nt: TGCGCCAGCAGCTTAACCGGGACACAGGGGGTGCAGTTCTTC

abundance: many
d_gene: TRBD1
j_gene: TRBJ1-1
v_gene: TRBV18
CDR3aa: CASSQSGQGTTEAFF
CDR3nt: TGTGCCAGCTCCCAGAGCGGACAGGGTACCACTGAAGCTTTCTTT

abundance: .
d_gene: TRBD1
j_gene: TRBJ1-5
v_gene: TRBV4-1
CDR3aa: CASSDRDRLNQPQHF
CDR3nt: TGCGCCAGCAGCGACCGGGACAGGCTAAATCAGCCCCAGCATTTT

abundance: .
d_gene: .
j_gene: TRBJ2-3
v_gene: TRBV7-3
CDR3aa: CASSLTGPASTDTQYF
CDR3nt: TGTGCCAGCAGCTTAACGGGGCCAGCAAGCACAGATACGCAGTATTTT

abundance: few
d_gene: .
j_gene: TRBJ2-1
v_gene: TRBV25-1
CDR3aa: CASSLTGTFSNEQFF
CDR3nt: TGTGCCAGCAGTCTTACCGGGACGTTCTCCAATGAGCAGTTCTTC

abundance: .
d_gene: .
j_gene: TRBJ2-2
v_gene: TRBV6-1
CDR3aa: CASLTAANTGELFF
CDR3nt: TGTGCCAGCCTGACGGCTGCGAACACCGGGGAGCTGTTTTTT

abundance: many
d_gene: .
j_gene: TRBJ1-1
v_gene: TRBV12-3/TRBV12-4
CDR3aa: CASRRPGLQSGTEAFF
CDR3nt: TGTGCCAGTCGACGTCCGGGCCTCCAATCGGGCACTGAAGCTTTCTTT

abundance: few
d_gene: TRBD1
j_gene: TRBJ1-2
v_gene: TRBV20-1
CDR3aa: CSASGTGPYYGYTF
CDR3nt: TGCAGTGCTAGCGGGACAGGTCCCTACTATGGCTACACCTTC

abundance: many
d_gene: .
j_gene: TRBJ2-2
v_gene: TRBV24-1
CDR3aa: CATSDGQWTGELFF
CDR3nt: TGTGCCACCAGTGATGGACAGTGGACCGGGGAGCTGTTTTTT

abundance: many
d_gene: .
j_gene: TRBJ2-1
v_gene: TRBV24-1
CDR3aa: CATSDGGLAQNEQFF
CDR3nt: TGTGCCACCAGTGATGGGGGACTTGCGCAAAATGAGCAGTTCTTC

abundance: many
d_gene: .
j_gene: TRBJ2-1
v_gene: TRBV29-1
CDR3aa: CSALFGEQFF
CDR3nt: TGCAGCGCCCTTTTCGGAGAGCAGTTCTTC

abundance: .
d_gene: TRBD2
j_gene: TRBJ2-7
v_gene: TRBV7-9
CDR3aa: CASSPSGRGYEQYF
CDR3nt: TGTGCCAGCAGCCCTAGCGGGCGGGGCTACGAGCAGTACTTC

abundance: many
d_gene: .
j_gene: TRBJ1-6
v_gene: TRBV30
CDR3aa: CAWNGGRNSPLHF
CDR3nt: TGTGCCTGGAATGGGGGTCGCAATTCACCCCTCCACTTT

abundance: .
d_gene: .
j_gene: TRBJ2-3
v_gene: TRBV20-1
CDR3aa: CSRVVTDTQYF
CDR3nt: TGCAGTCGCGTGGTAACAGATACGCAGTATTTT

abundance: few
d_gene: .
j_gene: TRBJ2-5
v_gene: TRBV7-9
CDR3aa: CASSLPGFQETQYF
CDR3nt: TGTGCCAGCAGCTTACCGGGTTTTCAAGAGACCCAGTACTTC

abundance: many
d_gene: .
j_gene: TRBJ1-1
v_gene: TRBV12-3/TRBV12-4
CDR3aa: CASSSTEAFF
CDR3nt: TGTGCCAGCAGTTCCACCGAAGCTTTCTTT

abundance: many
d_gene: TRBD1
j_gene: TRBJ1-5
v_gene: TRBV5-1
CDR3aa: CASSLWGQENQPQHF
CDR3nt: TGCGCCAGCAGCTTGTGGGGACAGGAAAATCAGCCCCAGCATTTT

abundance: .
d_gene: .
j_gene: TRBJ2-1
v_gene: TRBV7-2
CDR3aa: CASSSWSGPNEQFF
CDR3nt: TGTGCCAGCAGCTCGTGGAGCGGTCCCAATGAGCAGTTCTTC

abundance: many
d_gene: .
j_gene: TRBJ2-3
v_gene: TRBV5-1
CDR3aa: CASGRLEGTDTQYF
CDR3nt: TGCGCCAGCGGTCGACTAGAAGGCACAGATACGCAGTATTTT

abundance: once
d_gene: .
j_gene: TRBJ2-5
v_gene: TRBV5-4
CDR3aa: CASGWPGETQYF
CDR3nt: TGTGCCAGCGGCTGGCCGGGAGAGACCCAGTACTTC

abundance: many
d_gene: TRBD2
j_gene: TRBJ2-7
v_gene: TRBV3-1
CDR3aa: CASSPPGLTSYEQYF
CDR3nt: TGTGCCAGCAGCCCCCCGGGACTAACTTCCTACGAGCAGTACTTC

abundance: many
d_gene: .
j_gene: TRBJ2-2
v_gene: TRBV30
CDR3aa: CAWSVPPYGRRDTGELFF
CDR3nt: TGTGCCTGGAGTGTGCCCCCCTACGGGCGGCGGGACACCGGGGAGCTGTTTTTT

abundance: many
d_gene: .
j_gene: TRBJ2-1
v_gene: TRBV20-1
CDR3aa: CSASDPRAQGSYNEQFF
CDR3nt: TGCAGTGCCTCCGACCCCAGGGCTCAGGGGTCCTACAATGAGCAGTTCTTC

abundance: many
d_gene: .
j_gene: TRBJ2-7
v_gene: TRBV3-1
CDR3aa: CASSQGRAPSSYEQYF
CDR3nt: TGTGCCAGCAGCCAAGGGAGAGCTCCTAGCTCCTACGAGCAGTACTTC